These 9 T cell receptor beta chains were sequenced from one sample in a study of blood T cell repertoires in COVID-19 (dated by TCRdb to 2020 to 2022). The library was made by the immunoSEQ multiplex PCR assay. TCRdb provides this immuneACCESS table in a form limited to in-frame rearrangements. Some clones are lacking; in checked studies, under half of them reflect an unresolved V gene, and why the rest are absent is not known. This sample is represented by about 34,000 clones; 80% to 95% of them were singletons. The ten largest clones take up 4.5% to 7% of the sample. Sample: peripheral blood. Receptors originate from a woman of 80 years or more with acute or convalescent COVID-19.

J is TRBJ2-1 and V is TRBV3-1 (or the pseudogene TRBV3-2); 8 nucleotides line up with TRBD1. This CDR3 has 14 residues. CDR1 is LGHDT and CDR2 is YNNKEL in the germline V gene (reference sequence). As DNA, the CDR3 is TGTGCAAGTAGTCCCCGGGACAGGTACAATGAGCAGTTCTTC. Its protein product is CASSPRDRYNEQFF.

Turning to this clone: Relative to the germline gene, one junction end is altered; a read error may explain this. The V and J genes are TRBV10-2 and TRBJ2-7, with D unresolved. Germline loops: CDR1 WSHSY, CDR2 SAAADI. The length of the CDR3 is 10 residues. The CDR3 DNA reads TGCGCCAGCGGGTCCGGTCCGTGGAGTTTC. Its translation: CASGSGPWSF.

The chain couples TRBV7-9 to TRBJ2-7, with D possibly TRBD1 on 5 matching bases. Trimming stripped 5 bases from V and 3 bases from J, with 8 bases between. This CDR3 contains 12 residues. CDR1 and CDR2 (germline): SEHNR, FQNEAQ (reference sequence). CDR3 bases: TGTGCCAGCAGCCGACAGAACTACGAGCAGTACTTC. Translation: CASSRQNYEQYF.

The chain has TRBV7-2 and TRBJ2-5; 10 bases align to TRBD2. The length of the CDR3 is 16 residues. CDR1 SGHTA and CDR2 FQGNSA come from the germline V gene. V shed 5 bases and J 2 bases; nucleotides not matched to a gene: 8. CDR3 coding DNA: TGTGCCAGCAGCGCCCAACGACTAGCGGGTCAAGAGACCCAGTACTTC. It codes for CASSAQRLAGQETQYF.

J is TRBJ2-7 and V is TRBV7-8, with 7 bases lining up with TRBD2. The CDR3 is made up of 16 amino acids. J was trimmed by 0 bases and V by 5 bases; bases with no gene match: 10. Germline CDR1 and CDR2: SGHVS and FQNEAQ. CDR3 sequence: CASSPHGRDNSYEQYF. Here the CDR3 DNA reads TGTGCCAGCAGCCCCCATGGGAGGGATAACTCCTACGAGCAGTACTTC. The full variable domain, completed using reference TRBV7-8 and TRBJ2-7, is GAGVSQSPRYKVAKRGQDVALRCDPISGHVSLFWYQQALGQGPEFLTYFQNEAQLDKSGLPSDRFFAERPEGSVSTLKIQRTQQEDSAVYLCASSPHGRDNSYEQYFGPGTRLTVT.

This sequence joins TRBV5-1 and TRBJ2-1, with 14 bases fitting TRBD2. This CDR3 is built from 17 residues. J gave up 2 bases and V 0 bases, and 1 base lay outside the gene matches. Germline values: CDR1 SGHRS, CDR2 YFSETQ. This CDR3 is CASSLVTSGGAYNEQFF. CDR3 DNA: TGCGCCAGCAGCTTGGTGACTAGCGGGGGGGCCTACAATGAGCAGTTCTTC.

The chain uses TRBV10-3 and TRBJ1-1; D gene unclear. The CDR3 sequence is 13 residues long. Germline V gene data show CDR1 as ENHRY and CDR2 as SYGVKD. V lost 6 bases, J lost 1 base, and 9 bases lay in between. The CDR3 DNA reads TGTGCCATCAGCGCTACAGAGAACACTGAAGCTTTCTTT. It encodes CAISATENTEAFF.

This chain uses TRBV10-3 with TRBJ2-3; TRBD2 matches at 9 bases. CDR1 and CDR2 (germline): ENHRY, SYGVKD. CDR3 size: 16 residues. Unmatched junction bases numbered 13, after V lost 10 bases and J lost 2 bases. The CDR3 sequence is CASASGAMQSTDTQYF. CDR3 nucleotide sequence: TGTGCCAGCGCTAGCGGGGCGATGCAATCCACAGATACGCAGTATTTT.

The chain recombines TRBV5-5 with TRBJ1-3; D unclear. Trimming pared 0 bases from V and 4 bases from J, leaving 17 bases between. Looked up from germline, CDR1 is SGHKS and CDR2 is YYEKEE (reference sequence). CDR3 length: 17 residues. The CDR3 coding sequence is TGTGCCAGCAGCTTGGCGGGAGAAGGGTCATCAGGAAACACCATATATTTT. Its protein product is CASSLAGEGSSGNTIYF.